One T cell receptor (beta chain) is described in this entry. One Seattle source followed patients from active infection through their disease course. The source of the sample is a study of blood T cell repertoires in COVID-19. Study-wide context: Sources were T cells, B-cell-depleted T cells, or PBMCs; the material itself was cDNA or gDNA.

Trimming removed 5 bases from V and 14 bases from J, with 18 bases in between. The CDR3 covers 12 residues. In germline, CDR1 is MDHEN, CDR2 SYDVKM. In the original processing: By means of reference gene primer amplification, nucleated cell counts were estimated. Generated by immunoSEQ multiplex PCR, the TCRdb table keeps only in-frame clones and is missing some. Clone size and the V and J calls come from that table; the DNA yielded D and trimming. The data hold around 370,000 clones, with approximately 91% observed a single time. What was sequenced was peripheral blood. The receptor was isolated from a woman between 65 and 79 years old with COVID-19, enrolled during active disease. The chain has TRBV28 and TRBJ1-2; D gene uncertain. CDR3 DNA sequence: TGTGCCAGCAGTCCCCCCGGTGGGAGTAAAACCTTC. It specifies CASSPPGGSKTF.